This T cell receptor beta chain was recorded in a study of CD8 T cells in ankylosing spondylitis. Study observations and caveats: Previous work reported some of these motif variants in the synovial fluid and blood of reactive arthritis. Clones linked to the disease showed a CD8+ phenotype. They occurred at relatively low frequencies in peripheral blood. A motif in TCR beta, a set of 8 or 9 highly homologous variants, appeared characteristic of ankylosing spondylitis blood. The clones that were linked to disease were reported to be significantly enriched in matched synovial fluid samples from ankylosing spondylitis patients.

Quantitative molecular-barcoded 5'-RACE generated the TCR beta libraries. Each CDR3 protein gets one entry after TCRdb re-called the 5' RACE reads with MiXCR. The sample shows approximately 520,000 distinct CDR3 sequences, about 5.4% of them seen only once. This clonotype was recorded at least ten times. Its antigen is currently unknown. The CDR3 totals 12 residues. Trimming took 5 bases from V and 0 from J, leaving 8 bases between them. Germline values: CDR1 DFQATT, CDR2 SNEGSKA (reference sequence). This clonotype was sampled from a male donor with ankylosing spondylitis. The rearrangement links TRBV20-1 to TRBJ2-7; no clear D. Sequencing was performed on blood, either unsorted or a sorted T cell fraction (not recorded which). Here the CDR3 reads CSALPDSYEQYF. CDR3 nucleotide sequence: TGCAGTGCTTTACCGGACTCCTACGAGCAGTACTTC.